Listed below are T cell receptor beta chains from one sample, sequenced in a study of beta chain features in type 1 diabetes. Sequencing used immunoSEQ multiplex PCR; TCRdb keeps in-frame clones, though not all of them. In the table there are 600,000 to 750,000 clones, under 15% of which are singletons. Input material: naive CD4+ T cells from blood. The source is a man aged 25-45 years with type 1 diabetes. Both conserved end residues are part of each CDR3. The D gene is left open where the match is weak. Some rows mark clone size as missing; the rest say once, few, many or name a class of expanded clone.

d_call	v_call	j_call	clone_size	cdr3_aa	cdr3_nt
.	TRBV15	TRBJ2-1	.	CATSRDLGDEQFF	TGTGCCACCAGCAGAGATCTCGGAGATGAGCAGTTCTTC
.	TRBV11-2	TRBJ2-1	.	CASSLAWGMYNEQFF	TGTGCCAGCAGCTTAGCGTGGGGGATGTACAATGAGCAGTTCTTC
TRBD2	TRBV7-2	TRBJ2-5	few	CASSLGTSGNQETQYF	TGTGCCAGCAGCTTAGGAACTAGCGGAAATCAAGAGACCCAGTACTTC
.	TRBV5-4	TRBJ2-3	few	CASSVRDSTDTQYF	TGTGCCAGCAGCGTCCGGGACAGCACAGATACGCAGTATTTT
.	TRBV9	TRBJ2-7	.	CASSVGAAPSYEQYF	TGTGCCAGCAGCGTAGGGGCAGCTCCCTCCTACGAGCAGTACTTC
.	TRBV6-6	TRBJ2-3	few	CASSYQDYRGDTQYF	TGTGCCAGCAGTTACCAGGACTACCGTGGGGATACGCAGTATTTT
.	TRBV7-9	TRBJ2-7	.	CASSLKDYEQYF	TGTGCCAGCAGCTTAAAGGACTACGAGCAGTACTTC
TRBD1	TRBV2	TRBJ1-1	few	CASSRQGNLNTEAFF	TGTGCCAGCAGCCGACAGGGGAACCTGAACACTGAAGCTTTCTTT
.	TRBV7-6	TRBJ2-3	few	CASSLVGNGADTQYF	TGTGCCAGCAGCTTAGTAGGGAATGGCGCAGATACGCAGTATTTT
TRBD2	TRBV28	TRBJ2-5	.	CASRGGTSGGRETQYF	TGTGCCAGCAGAGGAGGGACTAGCGGGGGTAGGGAGACCCAGTACTTC
.	TRBV10-3	TRBJ1-1	few	CAISSGMNTEAFF	TGTGCCATCAGTTCAGGAATGAACACTGAAGCTTTCTTT
.	TRBV4-3	TRBJ1-2	.	CASSQVSGSYGYTF	TGCGCCAGCAGCCAAGTATCTGGCAGCTATGGCTACACCTTC
.	TRBV7-3	TRBJ1-2	few	CASSPDRDYGYTF	TGTGCCAGCAGCCCTGACAGAGACTATGGCTACACCTTC
.	TRBV30	TRBJ1-2	.	CAWSVYGFGYTF	TGTGCCTGGAGTGTATACGGATTTGGCTACACCTTC
.	TRBV29-1	TRBJ2-6	few	CSVGKANVLTF	TGCAGCGTTGGTAAGGCCAACGTCCTGACTTTC
TRBD1	TRBV4-3	TRBJ1-6	few	CASSLGTGGSPLHF	TGCGCCAGCAGCCTCGGGACAGGGGGGTCACCCCTCCACTTT
.	TRBV10-2	TRBJ2-1	.	CASSGTVNNEQFF	TGCGCCAGCAGTGGTACAGTCAACAATGAGCAGTTCTTC
.	TRBV5-4	TRBJ1-2	.	CASSPPVNGFDYGYTF	TGTGCCAGCAGCCCCCCGGTTAATGGGTTTGACTATGGCTACACCTTC
.	TRBV6-5	TRBJ2-3	few	CASSYGDLEGVTQYF	TGTGCCAGCAGTTACGGGGACCTGGAAGGGGTTACGCAGTATTTT
TRBD2	TRBV4-2	TRBJ2-5	.	CASSQVPGLAGLETQYF	TGTGCCAGCAGCCAAGTTCCGGGACTAGCGGGGTTGGAGACCCAGTACTTC
.	TRBV6-5	TRBJ1-2	few	CASLDRLYGYTF	TGTGCCAGTCTCGACAGACTCTATGGCTACACCTTC
.	TRBV30	TRBJ1-5	few	CAWSDSFSNQPQHF	TGTGCCTGGAGTGACAGCTTTAGCAATCAGCCCCAGCATTTT
TRBD1	TRBV7-8	TRBJ2-7	.	CASSLRLGQPYEQYF	TGTGCCAGCAGCTTACGCTTGGGACAGCCCTACGAGCAGTACTTC
TRBD2	TRBV6-5	TRBJ2-3	few	CASKLAGTDTQYF	TGTGCCAGCAAACTAGCGGGGACAGATACGCAGTATTTT
.	TRBV27	TRBJ1-6	few	CASSQGLNSPLHF	TGTGCCAGCAGTCAGGGACTTAATTCACCCCTCCACTTT
.	TRBV7-9	TRBJ2-6	.	CASSRETGSGANVLTF	TGTGCCAGCAGCAGGGAGACAGGCTCTGGGGCCAACGTCCTGACTTTC
TRBD1	TRBV7-3	TRBJ1-1	.	CASSITGGANTEAFF	TGTGCCAGCAGCATAACAGGGGGCGCGAACACTGAAGCTTTCTTT
.	TRBV20-1	TRBJ2-7	few	CSPRTGYEQYF	TGCAGTCCCCGGACTGGCTACGAGCAGTACTTC